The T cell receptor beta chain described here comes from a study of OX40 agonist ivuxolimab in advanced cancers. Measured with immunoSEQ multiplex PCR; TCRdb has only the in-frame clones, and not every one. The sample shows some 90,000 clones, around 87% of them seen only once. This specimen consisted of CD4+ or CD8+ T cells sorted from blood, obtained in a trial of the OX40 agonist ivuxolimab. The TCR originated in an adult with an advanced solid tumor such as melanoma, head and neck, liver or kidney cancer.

The DNA of the CDR3 is TGTGCCAGCAGTGAACAAGGACGACTCGATAACTATGGCTACACCTTC. Amino acids: CASSEQGRLDNYGYTF. The chain combines TRBV6-1 with TRBJ1-2; D is uncertain. The CDR3 spans 16 residues. Germline V lookup: CDR1 MNHNS, CDR2 SASEGT. Trimming took 2 bases from V and 1 from J, leaving 14 bases between them.